These 31 T cell receptor beta chains originate from one sample sequenced in a study of T cells in Graves' hyperthyroidism and ophthalmopathy. From RNA transcripts, TCR beta CDR3 regions were amplified. A first-round RT-PCR of the TCR CDR3 used the HTBI primer set. TCRdb recomputed calls from the multiplex PCR reads with MiXCR, one row per CDR3 protein. This sample yields about 260,000 distinct CDR3 sequences, of which less than 30% are seen a single time; about 25% belongs to the top ten. Sequencing was done on a sample of blood. The receptors come from a man aged 40-55 years with Graves' hyperthyroidism that later progressed to Graves' ophthalmopathy.

J is TRBJ2-7 and V is TRBV28; D might be TRBD1 (6 bases). The V gene lost 2 bases and the J gene lost 5 bases, with 16 bases spanning the gap. The CDR3 length is 15 residues. Germline V gives CDR1 MDHEN, CDR2 SYDVKM. CDR3 nucleotide sequence: TGTGCCAGCAGTTTAACCGGGACAAAACGGCACGAGCAGTACTTC. Encoded protein: CASSLTGTKRHEQYF.

The DNA of the CDR3 is TGCAGTGCTTTTGATACATTTTGGGAGGGCCTCCAAGAGACCCAGTACTTC. Translated: CSAFDTFWEGLQETQYF. The chain uses TRBV20-1 and TRBJ2-5, with 7 bases matching TRBD2. The V and J ends lost 5 bases and 1 base, in that order; junction bases with no gene match: 16. CDR1 DFQATT and CDR2 SNEGSKA come from the germline V gene (reference sequence). CDR3 size: 17 residues.

This clonotype was counted at least ten times. This chain links TRBV20-1 with TRBJ2-5; D uncertain. This CDR3 contains 13 residues. Germline lookup yields CDR1 DFQATT and CDR2 SNEGSKA (reference sequence). Trimming took 5 bases from V and 5 from J, leaving 15 bases between them. The CDR3 region is CSAELVASETQYF. The CDR3 region has the DNA TGCAGTGCTGAGCTGGTCGCATCGGAGACCCAGTACTTC.

J is TRBJ1-5 and V is TRBV12-3 or TRBV12-4; D might be TRBD1 (6 bases). The length of the CDR3 is 15 residues. The V gene lost 3 bases and the J gene lost 6 bases, with 15 bases spanning the gap. The CDR3 coding sequence is TGTGCCAGCAGTTTTGAGGGCAGGGGTAGTCAGCCCCAGCATTTT. Protein sequence: CASSFEGRGSQPQHF.

At least ten counts were recorded for this clonotype. The genes are TRBV30 and TRBJ2-2; TRBD2 agrees at 7 bases. There are 15 residues in the CDR3. Per germline, CDR1 GTSNPN and CDR2 SVGIG (reference sequence). The ends lost 3 bases at V and 1 base at J; junction bases unmatched: 5. The CDR3 DNA reads as TGTGCCTGGAGACGAGGCGGGGGGAACACCGGGGAGCTGTTTTTT. It is translated as CAWRRGGGNTGELFF.

This clonotype was counted at least ten times. The chain joins TRBV30 to TRBJ2-5; unclear D gene. Germline assignment: CDR1 GTSNPN and CDR2 SVGIG (reference sequence). CDR3 size: 13 residues. Trimming pared 1 base from V and 4 bases from J, leaving 10 bases between. The CDR3: CAWSGQILETQYF. The CDR3, as DNA: TGTGCCTGGAGTGGACAAATTCTAGAGACCCAGTACTTC.

The rearrangement links TRBV15 to TRBJ2-7, with D tentatively TRBD1 (5 bases). The CDR3 loop spans 15 amino acids. CDR1 and CDR2 (germline): LNHNV, YYDKDF (reference sequence). Trimming shortened V by 3 bases and J by 3 bases, and 15 bases separated the two germline ends. The DNA of the CDR3 is TGTGCCACCAGCAGGACTGGGCAGGGCCGCTACGAGCAGTACTTC. Translating it yields CATSRTGQGRYEQYF.

This clonotype appeared many times. V usage is TRBV13 and J usage is TRBJ2-7, with 13 positions matching TRBD2. The CDR3 has 15 amino acids. V dropped 5 bases and J dropped 3; count of bases not matched to a gene: 4. In germline, CDR1 is PRHDT, CDR2 FYEKMQ (reference sequence). For the CDR3, the DNA is TGTGCCAGCAGCCCCGGGACTAGCGGGGACTACGAGCAGTACTTC. Its protein product is CASSPGTSGDYEQYF.

This clonotype was detected a few times. The chain links TRBV4-1 to TRBJ2-5; possibly TRBD1 or TRBD2 for D (5 bases each). The CDR3 is 19 amino acids. Trimming took 3 bases from V and 1 from J, leaving 24 bases between them. CDR1 and CDR2 from the germline V gene are MGHRA and YSYEKL. DNA for the CDR3: TGCGCCAGCAGCCACGGGGCCTGGTCTGGCGGGCTCTCCCAAGAGACCCAGTACTTC. Amino acid sequence: CASSHGAWSGGLSQETQYF.

This clonotype showed up many times. The V call is TRBV11-2, the J call TRBJ2-2, with a tentative D call TRBD2 (5 bases). Germline values: CDR1 SGHAT, CDR2 FQNNGV. V was shortened by 5 bases and J by 5 bases, with 9 bases between the two germline ends. CDR3 length: 13 amino acids. The CDR3, as DNA: TGTGCCAGCAGCGGAAGGAGGACCGGGGAGCTGTTTTTT. This sequence encodes CASSGRRTGELFF. Supplemented by reference TRBV11-2 and TRBJ2-2, the full variable domain reads EAGVAQSPRYKIIEKRQSVAFWCNPISGHATLYWYQQILGQGPKLLIQFQNNGVVDDSQLPKDRFSAERLKGVDSTLKIQPAKLEDSAVYLCASSGRRTGELFFGEGSRLTVL.

CDR3 loop: CATSSDTLANYGYTF. The CDR3 coding sequence is TGTGCCACCAGCAGTGACACACTGGCTAACTATGGCTACACCTTC. This chain connects TRBV15 to TRBJ1-2; D remains ambiguous. The CDR3 extends over 15 amino acids. The V end lost 3 bases, the J end lost 0 bases, and 11 bases lay between the germline ends. Germline V gene lookup returns CDR1 LNHNV and CDR2 YYDKDF (reference sequence).

This clonotype was recorded at least ten times. This sequence joins TRBV11-1 and TRBJ1-1, with 7 bases fitting TRBD1. Trimming at V came to 5 bases and at J to 0 bases, leaving 12 bases not matched to a gene. Germline loops: CDR1 SGHAT, CDR2 FQDESV (reference sequence). This CDR3 has 17 amino acids. CDR3 sequence reads: CASSRWGTALLNTEAFF. Here the CDR3 DNA reads TGTGCCAGCAGCCGCTGGGGGACAGCACTTCTGAACACTGAAGCTTTCTTT. The whole variable domain, remainder taken from reference TRBV11-1 and TRBJ1-1, is EAEVAQSPRYKITEKSQAVAFWCDPISGHATLYWYRQILGQGPELLVQFQDESVVDDSQLPKDRFSAERLKGVDSTLKIQPAELGDSAMYLCASSRWGTALLNTEAFFGQGTRLTVV.

This clonotype was seen repeatedly, ten times or more. The chain has TRBV5-1 and TRBJ2-5; D unclear. Germline V gene lookup returns CDR1 SGHRS and CDR2 YFSETQ. V lost 0 bases and J 5 bases, leaving 8 bases between the germline ends. This CDR3 has 13 residues. The CDR3 DNA reads TGCGCCAGCAGCTTGGTTAGCCGTGAGACCCAGTACTTC. Residues: CASSLVSRETQYF.

The V and J genes are TRBV27 and TRBJ2-7; D ambiguous. Trimming removed 8 bases at V and 4 bases at J, with 6 bases between. Germline lookup yields CDR1 MNHEY and CDR2 SMNVEV (reference sequence). The CDR3 has 10 amino acids. CDR3 in DNA: TGTGCCAGCGGGCTATACGAGCAGTACTTC. Protein sequence: CASGLYEQYF.

This rearrangement joins TRBV11-2 to TRBJ2-7; D uncertain. Looked up from germline, CDR1 is SGHAT and CDR2 is FQNNGV. The CDR3 totals 13 residues. Trimming took 5 bases from V and 0 from J, leaving 8 bases between them. The CDR3 sequence is CASSPALSYEQYF. As DNA, the CDR3 is TGTGCCAGCAGCCCCGCCCTCTCCTACGAGCAGTACTTC.

This clonotype was seen many times. The CDR3 sequence is CASSPPDRGNYGYTF. Here the CDR3 DNA reads TGTGCCAGCAGCCCACCGGACAGGGGAAACTATGGCTACACCTTC. The chain couples TRBV7-9 to TRBJ1-2; 9 nucleotides line up with TRBD1. This CDR3 has 15 amino acids. Germline V CDR1 and CDR2: SEHNR, FQNEAQ (reference sequence). Unmatched junction bases numbered 6, after V lost 5 bases and J lost 2 bases.

This clonotype has ten or more counts. This chain connects TRBV6-5 to TRBJ1-2; no clear D gene. Germline lookup yields CDR1 MNHEY and CDR2 SVGAGI. V lost 2 bases and J lost 4, with 11 bases in between. The CDR3 extends over 14 amino acids. CDR3 sequence (DNA): TGTGCCAGCAGTTACGAGGCGCGGGGCTATGGCTACACCTTC. Encoded protein: CASSYEARGYGYTF.

The chain recombines TRBV7-2 with TRBJ2-7; the D is unclear. The CDR3 length is 14 residues. The germline CDR1 and CDR2 sequences are SGHTA and FQGNSA. Trimming left V 0 bases short and J 4 bases short, with 10 bases between. The DNA for the CDR3 is TGTGCCAGCAGCTTAGCGTTCAGCCCTTACGAGCAGTACTTC. This encodes CASSLAFSPYEQYF.

The chain has TRBV28 and TRBJ2-6; no reliable D call. This CDR3 comprises 16 residues. V dropped 5 bases and J dropped 0 bases, with 11 bases sitting between them. CDR1 and CDR2 (germline): MDHEN, SYDVKM. The CDR3: CASSRRLSSGANVLTF. CDR3 nucleotides: TGTGCCAGCAGTCGTCGACTGAGCTCTGGGGCCAACGTCCTGACTTTC.

This clonotype was picked up many times. The J gene is TRBJ1-2, the V gene TRBV7-2; 8 bases match TRBD1. This CDR3 contains 16 residues. Germline CDR1 SGHTA, CDR2 FQGNSA. Losses at the gene ends were 5 bases for V and 1 base for J; bases not matched to a gene: 9. CDR3 nucleotides: TGTGCCAGCAGCCCCATACGACAGGGGCATAACTATGGCTACACCTTC. Translation: CASSPIRQGHNYGYTF.

This clonotype appeared many times. This sequence joins TRBV12-3 or TRBV12-4 and TRBJ1-3; the D gene is possibly TRBD1 (5 bases). CDR3 length equals 15 residues. Trimming stripped 4 bases from V and 3 bases from J, with 13 bases between. The CDR3 loop reads CASSSGRPDGNTIYF. Here the CDR3 DNA reads TGTGCCAGCAGTTCGGGACGTCCTGATGGAAACACCATATATTTT.

The table lists this clonotype with a few counts. The chain links TRBV24-1 to TRBJ1-5; a possible D gene is TRBD1 (5 bases). Germline-derived CDR1 and CDR2 are KGHDR and SFDVKD. The CDR3 spans 13 residues. With 8 bases removed from V and 5 bases from J, the gap between germline ends came to 12 bases. CDR3 region: CATMGVGHQPQHF. CDR3 DNA sequence: TGTGCCACCATGGGGGTTGGTCATCAGCCCCAGCATTTT.

The sample holds many counts of this clonotype. This chain connects TRBV12-3 or TRBV12-4 to TRBJ2-4; D not certain. Trimming pared 1 base from V and 7 bases from J, leaving 8 bases between. This CDR3 contains 13 residues. This CDR3 reads CASSLVVRNIQYF. The CDR3 DNA is TGTGCCAGCAGTTTAGTCGTGAGGAACATTCAGTACTTC.

This clonotype was counted many times. This chain joins TRBV27 and TRBJ2-7, with 8 bases fitting TRBD1. The V segment lost 4 bases and the J segment 6 bases; nucleotides outside the gene matches: 11. Germline CDR1 is MNHEY and CDR2 is SMNVEV (reference sequence). The length of the CDR3 is 15 residues. CDR3 DNA: TGTGCCAGCAGTTCCGTGTCAGGGGGCTTATCCGAGCAGTACTTC. Its translation is CASSSVSGGLSEQYF.

This clonotype has just a few counts. The rearrangement links TRBV3-1 to TRBJ1-1; D gene ambiguous. The germline V gene encodes CDR1 LGHDT and CDR2 YNNKEL (reference sequence). The germline V and J ends were trimmed by 6 bases and 4 bases, with 15 bases remaining between them. The CDR3 consists of 14 residues. The CDR3 DNA is TGTGCCAGCAGTGCACGAAGGGTGAGCACTGAAGCTTTCTTT. Encoded protein: CASSARRVSTEAFF.

The chain combines TRBV6-1 with TRBJ2-4; TRBD1 agrees at 7 bases. J lost 1 base, V lost 7 bases, and 4 bases had no gene match. The CDR3 sequence is 14 residues long. Germline-derived CDR1 and CDR2 are MNHNS and SASEGT. The CDR3 DNA follows: TGTGCCAGCACTCCACAGGGGGCCAAAAACATTCAGTACTTC. Amino acids: CASTPQGAKNIQYF.

This clonotype was counted many times. V usage is TRBV5-1 and J usage is TRBJ2-7, with TRBD2 as a possible D gene (5 bases). The germline CDR1 and CDR2 sequences are SGHRS and YFSETQ. V lost 1 base and J lost 0, with 11 bases in between. The CDR3 is 15 amino acids. CDR3 sequence: CASSLRGSHSYEQYF. CDR3 DNA: TGCGCCAGCAGCTTGCGTGGGAGCCACTCCTACGAGCAGTACTTC.

This clonotype was observed many times. V usage is TRBV5-1 and J usage is TRBJ2-2; D is undetermined. This CDR3 is built from 13 residues. Trimming removed 7 bases at V and 4 bases at J, with 11 bases between. Germline loops: CDR1 SGHRS, CDR2 YFSETQ. CDR3 region: CASFQETTGELFF. The DNA of the CDR3 is TGCGCCAGCTTCCAGGAGACCACCGGGGAGCTGTTTTTT.

The chain employs TRBV7-8 and TRBJ2-5, with TRBD1 as a possible D gene (5 bases). The CDR3 is 14 residues long. With 5 bases removed from V and 3 bases from J, the gap between germline ends came to 13 bases. Germline CDR1 and CDR2: SGHVS and FQNEAQ. CDR3 in amino acids: CASSVRQTEETQYF. The CDR3 DNA is TGTGCCAGCAGCGTACGACAGACAGAAGAGACCCAGTACTTC.

In its sample, this clonotype was seen many times. V is TRBV7-6 and J is TRBJ1-1, with D unresolved. The CDR3 spans 13 residues. The germline V gene has CDR1 SGHVS and CDR2 FNYEAQ. Trimming took 9 bases from V and 1 from J, leaving 12 bases between them. The CDR3: CASARQTNTEAFF. In nucleotides, the CDR3 is TGTGCCAGTGCACGGCAGACGAACACTGAAGCTTTCTTT. Full variable domain (rest looked up from reference TRBV7-6 and TRBJ1-1): GAGVSQSPRYKVTKRGQDVALRCDPISGHVSLYWYRQALGQGPEFLTYFNYEAQQDKSGLPNDRFSAERPEGSISTLTIQRTEQRDSAMYRCASARQTNTEAFFGQGTRLTVV.

V usage is TRBV19 and J usage is TRBJ2-2, with a tentative D call TRBD1 (7 bases). The CDR3 consists of 19 residues. CDR1 is LNHDA, CDR2 SQIVND, per germline (reference sequence). Between the trimmed V and J ends, which lost 5 bases and 4 bases, there was a span of 26 bases. The CDR3 loop reads CASSPRDSRLGVFTGELFF. CDR3 sequence (DNA): TGTGCCAGTAGTCCCCGGGACAGTCGACTAGGGGTATTCACCGGGGAGCTGTTTTTT. Filled out from reference TRBV19 and TRBJ2-2, the complete variable domain reads DGGITQSPKYLFRKEGQNVTLSCEQNLNHDAMYWYRQDPGQGLRLIYYSQIVNDFQKGDIAEGYSVSREKKESFPLTVTSAQKNPTAFYLCASSPRDSRLGVFTGELFFGEGSRLTVL.